The rows below give T cell receptor beta chains drawn from one sample of a study of cytomegalovirus exposure and HLA in healthy donors. The method was immunoSEQ multiplex PCR; TCRdb's version includes in-frame clones alone and lacks a portion of them. The data contain 100,000 to 150,000 clones, about two thirds of them singletons. The specimen sequenced was PBMCs. These receptors all stem from a human donor in good health. CDR3s include the opening cysteine and the closing phenylalanine or tryptophan. The D gene is left open where the match is weak. Clone size is given for some rows only: seen once, a few or many times, or a class if the clone is expanded.

cdr3_aa | cdr3_nt | clone_size | v_call | d_call | j_call | cdr3_length
CASSQKDRGTEAFF | TGTGCCAGCAGCCAAAAAGACAGGGGTACTGAAGCTTTCTTT | . | TRBV7-9 | TRBD1 | TRBJ1-1 | 14
CASSFVSPSSYEQYF | TGTGCCAGCAGCTTTGTTTCCCCGAGCTCCTACGAGCAGTACTTC | . | TRBV7-9 | . | TRBJ2-7 | 15
CASSPSGAGEQYF | TGTGCCAGCAGCCCGTCAGGGGCTGGGGAGCAGTACTTC | . | TRBV13 | . | TRBJ2-7 | 13
CASSLQGVTEAFF | TGTGCCAGCAGCTTACAGGGGGTCACTGAAGCTTTCTTT | . | TRBV7-8 | TRBD1 | TRBJ1-1 | 13
CASSRGGLAGNEQFF | TGTGCCAGCAGCCGCGGGGGACTAGCGGGGAATGAGCAGTTCTTC | once | TRBV2 | TRBD2 | TRBJ2-1 | 15
CASSISGRDQPQHF | TGTGCCAGTAGTATCAGTGGGAGGGATCAGCCCCAGCATTTT | . | TRBV19 | . | TRBJ1-5 | 14
CASRGLVGARGIQYF | TGTGCCAGCAGAGGACTAGTCGGGGCGCGGGGCATTCAGTACTTC | once | TRBV2 | TRBD2 | TRBJ2-4 | 15
CAISESGPGGTGGYTF | TGTGCCATCAGTGAGTCGGGACCAGGGGGCACGGGGGGCTACACCTTC | . | TRBV10-3 | TRBD1 | TRBJ1-2 | 16
CASTPGQENYGYTF | TGTGCCAGCACTCCGGGACAGGAGAACTATGGCTACACCTTC | . | TRBV6-5 | TRBD1 | TRBJ1-2 | 14
CASSLLAGPSINEQFF | TGTGCCAGCAGCTTGTTAGCGGGACCGAGTATTAATGAGCAGTTCTTC | . | TRBV5-4 | TRBD2 | TRBJ2-1 | 16
CASSLVGGMQPDTQYF | TGTGCCAGCAGTTTAGTGGGAGGGATGCAGCCAGATACGCAGTATTTT | . | TRBV27 | TRBD2 | TRBJ2-3 | 16
CASSPLLAGEQFF | TGTGCCAGCAGCCCCCTTCTCGCTGGCGAGCAGTTCTTC | few | TRBV6-5 | . | TRBJ2-1 | 13
CASSIWGVGVRGNEQFF | TGTGCCAGTAGTATATGGGGGGTGGGTGTAAGGGGCAATGAGCAGTTCTTC | . | TRBV19 | . | TRBJ2-1 | 17
CAISERNRRNYGYTF | TGTGCCATCAGTGAGAGGAACAGGCGAAACTATGGCTACACCTTC | . | TRBV10-3 | . | TRBJ1-2 | 15
CASSIGQGGHEQYF | TGTGCCAGTAGTATAGGCCAGGGAGGCCACGAGCAGTACTTC | . | TRBV19 | . | TRBJ2-7 | 14
CASSPGLAGLPRGEQYF | TGTGCCAGCAGTCCGGGACTAGCGGGACTTCCCCGGGGCGAGCAGTACTTC | . | TRBV27 | TRBD2 | TRBJ2-7 | 17
CASSVGLGYEQYF | TGTGCCAGCAGTGTGGGACTAGGCTACGAGCAGTACTTC | . | TRBV6-4 | TRBD2 | TRBJ2-7 | 13
CASRQGAANQPQHF | TGTGCCAGCAGACAGGGGGCGGCCAATCAGCCCCAGCATTTT | . | TRBV6-5 | TRBD1 | TRBJ1-5 | 14
CASSVGQRGSTDTQYF | TGTGCCAGCAGCGTAGGGCAGCGGGGGTCCACAGATACGCAGTATTTT | . | TRBV9 | TRBD2 | TRBJ2-3 | 16
CASSQVWTGMETQYF | TGCGCCAGCAGCCAAGTATGGACCGGGATGGAGACCCAGTACTTC | . | TRBV4-3 | . | TRBJ2-5 | 15
CAWIQTGGLTEAFF | TGTGCCTGGATTCAGACGGGGGGGTTGACTGAAGCTTTCTTT | few | TRBV30 | . | TRBJ1-1 | 14
CASSFRGTSTDTQYF | TGTGCCAGTAGTTTCAGGGGCACTAGCACAGATACGCAGTATTTT | few | TRBV19 | . | TRBJ2-3 | 15
CASSPHSPGTSGRAQVFF | TGTGCCAGCAGCCCCCACAGCCCCGGGACTAGCGGGAGGGCCCAGGTCTTCTTC | . | TRBV7-2 | TRBD2 | TRBJ2-1 | 18
CASSFGDYSYNEQFF | TGTGCCAGCAGTTTCGGGGACTACTCCTACAATGAGCAGTTCTTC | . | TRBV28 | TRBD2 | TRBJ2-1 | 15
CASSPGLYEQYF | TGTGCCAGCAGCCCGGGACTTTACGAGCAGTACTTC | . | TRBV7-2 | . | TRBJ2-7 | 12
CASSSTLSSSYEQYF | TGTGCCAGCAGCTCCACACTTTCTAGCTCCTACGAGCAGTACTTC | few | TRBV5-4 | . | TRBJ2-7 | 15
CAWSVGGGDQPQHF | TGTGCCTGGAGTGTGGGGGGAGGGGATCAGCCCCAGCATTTT | . | TRBV30 | . | TRBJ1-5 | 14
CASSQDMLGGDSGTSYEQYF | TGCGCCAGCAGCCAAGATATGTTAGGGGGAGACAGCGGGACCTCCTACGAGCAGTACTTC | once | TRBV4-3 | . | TRBJ2-7 | 20
CAWRRSSGGTEAFF | TGTGCCTGGAGACGTAGTAGCGGGGGGACTGAAGCTTTCTTT | . | TRBV30 | . | TRBJ1-1 | 14
CASSSNRDRFSYEQYF | TGTGCCAGCAGTTCTAACCGGGACAGATTCTCCTACGAGCAGTACTTC | . | TRBV7-2 | TRBD1 | TRBJ2-7 | 16
CASSLAAGGSYEQYF | TGCGCCAGCAGCTTGGCCGCGGGGGGATCCTACGAGCAGTACTTC | once | TRBV5-1 | TRBD2 | TRBJ2-7 | 15
CASSSTYPYGYTF | TGTGCCAGCAGCTCAACCTACCCCTATGGCTACACCTTC | . | TRBV5-4 | . | TRBJ1-2 | 13
CASSVGQGNTDTQYF | TGTGCCAGTAGTGTCGGACAGGGGAACACAGATACGCAGTATTTT | . | TRBV19 | TRBD1 | TRBJ2-3 | 15
CASSPGTQNQPQHF | TGTGCCAGTAGCCCCGGGACACAGAATCAGCCCCAGCATTTT | . | TRBV19 | . | TRBJ1-5 | 14
CSVPDGGGQETQYF | TGCAGCGTACCCGATGGCGGGGGCCAAGAGACCCAGTACTTC | . | TRBV29-1 | TRBD2 | TRBJ2-5 | 14
CASSYSVDTYEQYF | TGTGCCAGTTCCTATAGCGTGGATACCTACGAGCAGTACTTC | . | TRBV19 | . | TRBJ2-7 | 14
CATSGGYEQYF | TGTGCCACTTCAGGGGGCTACGAGCAGTACTTC | . | TRBV2 | TRBD1 | TRBJ2-7 | 11
CASSPRGQGVYNEQFF | TGTGCCAGCAGCCCGAGGGGACAGGGAGTCTACAATGAGCAGTTCTTC | once | TRBV7-9 | TRBD1 | TRBJ2-1 | 16
CASTKRGAGANVLTF | TGTGCCAGCACCAAACGGGGGGCTGGGGCCAACGTCCTGACTTTC | . | TRBV6-5 | TRBD2 | TRBJ2-6 | 15
CASRGHRLNEKLFF | TGTGCCAGTAGGGGACACCGGCTGAATGAAAAACTGTTTTTT | . | TRBV19 | . | TRBJ1-4 | 14
CASSPGTGRFPIYF | TGTGCCAGCAGTCCAGGGACAGGGCGATTCCCCATATATTTT | . | TRBV28 | TRBD1 | TRBJ1-3 | 14
CASSLAYQEPQHF | TGTGCCAGCAGCTTAGCATACCAAGAGCCCCAGCATTTT | . | TRBV5-4 | . | TRBJ1-5 | 13
CASGYGGSGANVLTF | TGTGCCAGCGGTTATGGGGGGTCCGGGGCCAACGTCCTGACTTTC | . | TRBV2 | . | TRBJ2-6 | 15
CASTPRLGRRYNEQFF | TGTGCCAGCACCCCGAGACTAGGTCGAAGATACAATGAGCAGTTCTTC | . | TRBV5-6 | . | TRBJ2-1 | 16
CASSEGQLNQPQHF | TGTGCCAGCAGCGAGGGACAGCTCAATCAGCCCCAGCATTTT | . | TRBV7-9 | TRBD1 | TRBJ1-5 | 14
CASSLSIRTGRTDTQYF | TGTGCCAGCAGTTTATCCATCCGGACAGGGAGGACAGATACGCAGTATTTT | few | TRBV27 | TRBD1 | TRBJ2-3 | 17
CASSLATGGYGYTF | TGTGCCAGCAGCTTAGCGACAGGGGGGTATGGCTACACCTTC | . | TRBV7-2 | TRBD1 | TRBJ1-2 | 14
CASSQDIYGGRSPLHF | TGTGCCAGCAGCCAAGATATTTACGGGGGGCGTTCACCCCTCCACTTT | . | TRBV4-2 | . | TRBJ1-6 | 16
CASCPGQMNTEAFF | TGTGCCAGCTGCCCGGGACAGATGAACACTGAAGCTTTCTTT | . | TRBV7-9 | TRBD1 | TRBJ1-1 | 14
CASSGGGTGPDTQYF | TGTGCCAGCAGTGGGGGCGGGACTGGCCCAGATACGCAGTATTTT | . | TRBV2 | . | TRBJ2-3 | 15
CASSIRGLSRTVLWPQHF | TGTGCCAGTAGTATAAGAGGTTTATCCCGGACTGTTTTATGGCCCCAGCATTTT | . | TRBV19 | . | TRBJ1-5 | 18
CASRLGTSGRASEQYF | TGTGCCAGCAGATTAGGGACTAGCGGGAGGGCCTCCGAGCAGTACTTC | . | TRBV27 | TRBD2 | TRBJ2-7 | 16
CAISDRDYDNEQFF | TGTGCCATCAGTGACCGGGACTACGACAATGAGCAGTTCTTC | few | TRBV10-3 | TRBD2 | TRBJ2-1 | 14
CASGGLALTDTQYF | TGCGCCAGCGGGGGACTAGCCCTCACAGATACGCAGTATTTT | . | TRBV10-2 | TRBD2 | TRBJ2-3 | 14